The 31 T cell receptor beta chains below come from one sample, sequenced in a study of T cell repertoires in cytomegalovirus infection. TCRdb used MiXCR to reprocess the reads, holding one entry per CDR3 protein. This table holds 750,000 to 900,000 distinct CDR3 sequences, under 35% found once. Antigens for these TCRs are unknown. This specimen consisted of cultured CD8+ T cells from PBMCs, obtained from culture after CMV antigen stimulation. Receptors originate from a human donor in good health (CMV status not recorded). Some clones in this sample may be carry-over from other donors' samples.

The J gene is TRBJ1-1, the V gene TRBV7-8, with D possibly matching TRBD1 (5 bases). Trimming removed 6 bases from V and 6 bases from J, with 26 bases in between. Germline V gives CDR1 SGHVS, CDR2 FQNEAQ. This CDR3 region has 17 residues. The CDR3, as DNA: TGTGCCAGCAGTTTTCGCGAGGTCGGCAGGGTAGGGTCTGAAGCTTTCTTT. Protein product: CASSFREVGRVGSEAFF.

This clonotype showed up many times. The rearrangement links TRBV12-3 or TRBV12-4 to TRBJ1-5; the D gene is possibly TRBD1 (5 bases). This CDR3 region has 15 residues. V was clipped by 6 bases and J by 0 bases, with 12 bases between them. CDR3 sequence reads: CASSGTVYSNQPQHF. As DNA, the CDR3 is TGTGCCAGCAGCGGGACGGTTTATAGCAATCAGCCCCAGCATTTT.

The rearrangement links TRBV11-1 to TRBJ2-2; unclear D gene. The CDR3 has 15 amino acids. Germline V gene sequence: CDR1 SGHAT, CDR2 FQDESV (reference sequence). Trimming removed 2 bases at V and 1 base at J, with 8 bases between. The CDR3: CASSLYEQNTGELFF. In nucleotides, the CDR3 is TGTGCCAGCAGCTTATATGAACAGAACACCGGGGAGCTGTTTTTT.

This clonotype was observed at least ten times. The chain uses TRBV7-6 and TRBJ1-1, with 7 bases lining up with TRBD1. V dropped 5 bases and J dropped 4; count of bases not matched to a gene: 4. Germline-derived CDR1 and CDR2 are SGHVS and FNYEAQ. The CDR3 is 13 amino acids. CDR3 bases: TGTGCCAGCAGCGAGACAGGGCGCACTGAAGCTTTCTTT. This codes for CASSETGRTEAFF.

This clonotype is a singleton in its sample. V usage is TRBV4-1 and J usage is TRBJ2-1; D perhaps matches TRBD1 (6 bases). The V end lost 3 bases, the J end lost 3 bases, and 15 bases lay between the germline ends. This CDR3 is 16 amino acids long. From germline, CDR1 is MGHRA and CDR2 YSYEKL. CDR3 amino acids: CASSQRFGDIYNEQFF. Here the CDR3 DNA reads TGCGCCAGCAGCCAGAGGTTTGGGGACATCTACAATGAGCAGTTCTTC.

This clonotype was counted a few times. V gene TRBV7-9 combines with J gene TRBJ2-1; 9 nucleotides align to TRBD1. The CDR3 is 16 amino acids. V trimming: 0 bases; J trimming: 8 bases; junction bases outside the gene matches: 8. Germline V gene data show CDR1 as SEHNR and CDR2 as FQNEAQ (reference sequence). The CDR3 DNA sequence: TGTGCCAGCAGCTTAGCGGCCGGGACAGGGTGGGATGAGCAGTTCTTC. Amino acids: CASSLAAGTGWDEQFF.

The V and J genes are TRBV2 and TRBJ1-4; D gene unclear. There are 14 residues in the CDR3. Trimming stripped 2 bases from V and 5 bases from J, with 9 bases between. The germline V gene has CDR1 SNHLY and CDR2 FYNNEI. The CDR3 is CASSEYRLNEKLFF. The CDR3, as DNA: TGTGCCAGCAGTGAATACAGATTGAATGAAAAACTGTTTTTT.

This clonotype was seen repeatedly, ten times or more. The rearrangement uses TRBV7-9 and TRBJ1-4; D perhaps matches TRBD1 (6 bases). The CDR3 is 14 amino acids. Trimming shortened V by 7 bases and J by 4 bases, and 13 bases separated the two germline ends. Germline assignment: CDR1 SEHNR and CDR2 FQNEAQ (reference sequence). CDR3 nucleotide sequence: TGTGCCAGCACCCCGGGGGGCTTTAATGAAAAACTGTTTTTT. It translates to CASTPGGFNEKLFF.

CDR3 DNA: TGTGCCGTTGGGAGGGGGAAGACTAACTATGGCTACACCTTC. It yields the protein CAVGRGKTNYGYTF. The chain couples TRBV6-6 to TRBJ1-2; weak D call: TRBD1 (6 bases). V was cut by 11 bases and J by 0 bases, with 16 bases left in between. Germline V gives CDR1 MNHNY, CDR2 SVGAGI (reference sequence). The CDR3 covers 14 residues.

V gene TRBV6-6 combines with J gene TRBJ1-5; D unclear. Germline V CDR1 and CDR2: MNHNY, SVGAGI (reference sequence). CDR3 length equals 16 residues. V was clipped by 5 bases and J by 5 bases, with 19 bases between them. CDR3 DNA sequence: TGTGCCAGCAGTGATAAGACCACCCGGAGGGATCAGCCCCAGCATTTT. It translates to CASSDKTTRRDQPQHF.

The V and J genes are TRBV5-1 and TRBJ1-6; no firm D call. V lost 2 bases and J 5 bases, leaving 14 bases between the germline ends. This CDR3 is 16 amino acids long. CDR1 SGHRS and CDR2 YFSETQ come from the germline V gene. Written as DNA, the CDR3 is TGCGCCAGCAGCTTAGAGGCGAGGTCGGATAATTCACCCCTCCACTTT. It codes for CASSLEARSDNSPLHF.

J is TRBJ1-5 and V is TRBV10-3, with D uncertain. The germline gives CDR1 ENHRY, CDR2 SYGVKD. V shed 4 bases and J shed 3 bases, with 16 bases lying between them. There are 16 residues in the CDR3. Here the CDR3 DNA reads TGTGCCATCAGTGGGAAAAGGCTAGGGATCAATCAGCCCCAGCATTTT. This sequence encodes CAISGKRLGINQPQHF.

The chain combines TRBV5-4 with TRBJ1-1; D remains unclear. CDR1 SGHNT and CDR2 YYREEE come from the germline V gene (reference sequence). V lost 6 bases and J lost 1, with 19 bases in between. This CDR3 has 16 residues. The CDR3 region has the DNA TGTGCCAGCACCGCTGGAGTTCTAATCGGGAACACTGAAGCTTTCTTT. Its translation is CASTAGVLIGNTEAFF.

The CDR3 sequence is CSARAIMNTEAFF. The DNA for the CDR3 is TGCAGTGCTAGAGCGATTATGAACACTGAAGCTTTCTTT. The chain has TRBV20-1 and TRBJ1-1; no reliable D call. The CDR3 spans 13 residues. From germline, CDR1 is DFQATT and CDR2 SNEGSKA (reference sequence). V lost 1 base, J lost 0 bases, and 6 bases lay in between.

The chain has TRBV11-1 and TRBJ2-3; 10 nucleotides line up with TRBD2. V shed 6 bases, J shed 1 base, and the junction held 4 bases outside the gene matches. There are 15 residues in the CDR3. Germline CDR1 and CDR2: SGHAT and FQDESV (reference sequence). This chain's CDR3 is CASRITSGGTDTQYF. Here the CDR3 DNA reads TGTGCCAGCAGGATAACTAGCGGGGGCACAGATACGCAGTATTTT. Filled out from reference TRBV11-1 and TRBJ2-3, the complete variable domain reads EAEVAQSPRYKITEKSQAVAFWCDPISGHATLYWYRQILGQGPELLVQFQDESVVDDSQLPKDRFSAERLKGVDSTLKIQPAELGDSAMYLCASRITSGGTDTQYFGPGTRLTVL.

In this sample, this clonotype turned up many times. The chain carries TRBV6-4 and TRBJ2-3; 10 bases line up with TRBD1. Germline assignment: CDR1 MRHNA and CDR2 SNTAGT. CDR3 size: 15 residues. V was pared by 2 bases and J by 2 bases, with 1 base of the junction left unmatched. The CDR3, as DNA: TGTGCCAGCAGTGACGGGACAGGGGACACAGATACGCAGTATTTT. Residues: CASSDGTGDTDTQYF.

The rearrangement links TRBV11-2 to TRBJ1-1; perhaps TRBD1 as D (6 bases). Germline-derived CDR1 and CDR2 are SGHAT and FQNNGV. Trimming pared 5 bases from V and 4 bases from J, leaving 17 bases between. The CDR3 totals 15 residues. CDR3 in DNA: TGTGCCAGCAGCCGGGGGGCCCAGTTGGCCACTGAAGCTTTCTTT. Its translation: CASSRGAQLATEAFF.

This clonotype has just a few counts. This chain links TRBV7-9 with TRBJ2-2; TRBD1 is a possible D gene (6 bases). In germline, CDR1 is SEHNR, CDR2 FQNEAQ (reference sequence). This CDR3 is 15 amino acids long. The V end lost 4 bases, the J end lost 5 bases, and 14 bases lay between the germline ends. This CDR3 reads CASSSGQRITGELFF. The CDR3 DNA reads as TGTGCCAGCAGCTCCGGACAGAGGATAACCGGGGAGCTGTTTTTT. Combining the CDR3 with reference TRBV7-9 and TRBJ2-2 gives the whole variable domain DTGVSQNPRHKITKRGQNVTFRCDPISEHNRLYWYRQTLGQGPEFLTYFQNEAQLEKSRLLSDRFSAERPKGSFSTLEIQRTEQGDSAMYLCASSSGQRITGELFFGEGSRLTVL.

This clonotype showed up just a few times. V gene TRBV29-1 combines with J gene TRBJ1-2; D gene ambiguous. This CDR3 has 14 amino acids. The germline V gene has CDR1 SQVTM and CDR2 ANQGSEA. Trimming took 1 base from V and 7 from J, leaving 16 bases between them. CDR3 amino acids: CSVEGSGYGSGYTF. CDR3 in DNA: TGCAGCGTTGAAGGTTCCGGTTACGGCTCTGGCTACACCTTC. The variable domain in full, completed from reference TRBV29-1 and TRBJ1-2, reads SAVISQKPSRDICQRGTSLTIQCQVDSQVTMMFWYRQQPGQSLTLIATANQGSEATYESGFVIDKFPISRPNLTFSTLTVSNMSPEDSSIYLCSVEGSGYGSGYTFGSGTRLTVV.

In this sample, this clonotype turned up a few times. The genes are TRBV18 and TRBJ1-2, with D perhaps matching TRBD1 (5 bases). CDR1 is KGHSH, CDR2 LQKENI, per germline. The V end lost 2 bases, the J end lost 3 bases, and 25 bases lay between the germline ends. This CDR3 spans 19 amino acids. CDR3: CASSPGAGEEVGNYYGYTF. In DNA form, the CDR3 reads TGTGCCAGCTCACCAGGGGCAGGAGAGGAAGTTGGGAACTACTATGGCTACACCTTC.

V gene TRBV27 combines with J gene TRBJ2-1; TRBD1 aligns across 9 bases. The length of the CDR3 is 15 residues. The junction had 6 bases not matched to a gene; V was cut back by 4 bases and J by 5 bases. Germline CDR1 reads MNHEY; CDR2 reads SMNVEV (reference sequence). CDR3: CASSSRDRVDNEQFF. The CDR3 DNA sequence: TGTGCCAGCAGTTCCCGGGACAGGGTCGACAATGAGCAGTTCTTC.

The CDR3 protein is CASSVAGDTQYF. The DNA of the CDR3 is TGTGCCAGCAGCGTAGCCGGGGATACGCAGTATTTT. V is TRBV3-1 and J is TRBJ2-3; D not resolved. The germline V gene encodes CDR1 LGHDT and CDR2 YNNKEL (reference sequence). The CDR3 runs to 12 residues. The germline V and J ends were trimmed by 5 bases and 6 bases, with 9 bases remaining between them.

The V gene is TRBV18, the J gene TRBJ2-3; D is uncertain. This CDR3 comprises 14 residues. Germline values: CDR1 KGHSH, CDR2 LQKENI. The V end was cut by 4 bases, the J end by 6 bases, with 14 bases between. CDR3 in DNA: TGTGCCAGCTCACAGGGATGGCCCAGGGATACGCAGTATTTT. It encodes CASSQGWPRDTQYF.

The V gene is TRBV13, the J gene TRBJ2-1; D might be TRBD2 (7 bases). V lost 4 bases, J lost 10 bases, and 14 bases lay in between. Per the germline V gene, CDR1 is PRHDT and CDR2 is FYEKMQ (reference sequence). The CDR3 spans 13 residues. This CDR3 is CASSSGGRGEQFF. The DNA for the CDR3 is TGTGCCAGCAGCTCGGGGGGCCGGGGGGAGCAGTTCTTC.

This clonotype appeared once. As DNA, the CDR3 is TGCGCCAGCAGCTTGGTTGGCAGCGGAACTTACAATGAGCAGTTCTTC. Amino acids: CASSLVGSGTYNEQFF. The chain is built from TRBV5-1 and TRBJ2-1; tentatively, D is TRBD2 (5 bases). Trimming took 0 bases from V and 4 from J, leaving 14 bases between them. Per the germline V gene, CDR1 is SGHRS and CDR2 is YFSETQ. The CDR3 loop spans 16 amino acids.

This clonotype was counted many times. This chain uses TRBV7-6 with TRBJ1-3; D remains ambiguous. The V end was cut by 4 bases, the J end by 0 bases, with 7 bases between. Germline CDR1 SGHVS, CDR2 FNYEAQ. This CDR3 spans 14 amino acids. CDR3 DNA sequence: TGTGCCAGCAGCTCCACTCACTCTGGAAACACCATATATTTT. Translation gives CASSSTHSGNTIYF.

Only a few counts were recorded for this clonotype. This chain uses TRBV7-6 with TRBJ2-7; 7 bases match TRBD2. CDR1 and CDR2 from the germline V gene are SGHVS and FNYEAQ. The CDR3 has 12 amino acids. V was clipped by 4 bases and J by 8 bases; unmatched bases: 5. The chain's CDR3 is CASSWGGGQQYV. DNA of the CDR3: TGTGCCAGCAGCTGGGGGGGTGGACAGCAGTACGTC.

This chain connects TRBV6-1 to TRBJ2-3; TRBD1 matches at 10 bases. Germline lookup yields CDR1 MNHNS and CDR2 SASEGT. The CDR3 sequence is 15 residues long. After removal of 7 bases from V and 4 bases from J, the junction contained 8 bases not matched to a gene. The CDR3 is CASTETGGDADTQYF. In DNA, the CDR3 is TGTGCCAGCACTGAGACAGGGGGCGACGCAGATACGCAGTATTTT.

In this sample, this clonotype turned up a few times. The chain recombines TRBV7-9 with TRBJ2-1; possible D gene TRBD2, 6 bases. Trimming cost V 5 bases and J 5 bases, with 22 bases left between them. This CDR3 region has 17 residues. CDR1 is SEHNR, CDR2 FQNEAQ, per germline (reference sequence). DNA of the CDR3: TGTGCCAGCAGCCCCGGTCCCTCGCACGGGGGACACAATGAGCAGTTCTTC. Protein product: CASSPGPSHGGHNEQFF.

This chain connects TRBV6-5 to TRBJ2-5, with D possibly TRBD2 on 6 matching bases. The ends were cut back, 2 bases at V and 4 bases at J, with 14 bases in the middle. Germline-derived CDR1 and CDR2 are MNHEY and SVGAGI. This CDR3 is 15 amino acids long. The CDR3 sequence is CASSYAGRRGETQYF. CDR3 DNA: TGTGCCAGCAGTTACGCGGGACGGAGGGGAGAGACCCAGTACTTC.

This clonotype was observed a handful of times. This rearrangement joins TRBV12-5 to TRBJ2-5; 8 nucleotides agree with TRBD2. Germline V lookup: CDR1 LGHNT, CDR2 FRNRAP. The CDR3 runs to 15 residues. V was pared by 2 bases and J by 5 bases, with 7 bases of the junction left unmatched. DNA for the CDR3: TGTGCTAGTGGTTTGAGGACTAGCATCGGGGAGACCCAGTACTTC. It encodes CASGLRTSIGETQYF. Filled out from reference TRBV12-5 and TRBJ2-5, the complete variable domain reads DARVTQTPRHKVTEMGQEVTMRCQPILGHNTVFWYRQTMMQGLELLAYFRNRAPLDDSGMPKDRFSAEMPDATLATLKIQPSEPRDSAVYFCASGLRTSIGETQYFGPGTRLLVL.